What follows is one TCR beta chain and its context. CDR1 and CDR2 (germline): SEHNR, FQNEAQ (reference sequence). Trimming removed 1 base from V and 1 base from J; junction bases left unmatched: 15. The CDR3 totals 19 residues. Generated by immunoSEQ multiplex PCR, the TCRdb table keeps only in-frame clones and is missing some. Found here are about 62,000 clones, roughly 89% of them singletons; the top ten hold 1.3%. This specimen belongs to a study of blood T cell repertoires in COVID-19. The overall study: Sample material is recorded as cDNA or gDNA derived from T cells, B-cell-depleted T cells, or PBMCs.

The chain joins TRBV7-9 to TRBJ1-1; 7 bases are a match to TRBD1. The clonotype was recovered from a woman of 80 years or more with acute or convalescent COVID-19. Source material: peripheral blood. The CDR3 coding sequence is TGTGCCAGCAGCTTAGTAACCGGGACAGCGAAAAACGCGAACACTGAAGCTTTCTTT. Residues: CASSLVTGTAKNANTEAFF. The whole variable domain, remainder taken from reference TRBV7-9 and TRBJ1-1, is DTGVSQNPRHKITKRGQNVTFRCDPISEHNRLYWYRQTLGQGPEFLTYFQNEAQLEKSRLLSDRFSAERPKGSFSTLEIQRTEQGDSAMYLCASSLVTGTAKNANTEAFFGQGTRLTVV.